These 25 T cell receptor beta chains originate from one sample sequenced in a study of T cell repertoires in cytomegalovirus infection. These receptors' targets are unknown. Using its own MiXCR run on the reads, TCRdb lists one record per CDR3 protein. The sample includes some 800,000 distinct CDR3 sequences, about 29% of them seen just once. The sequences come from cultured CD8+ T cells from PBMCs, collected from culture after CMV antigen stimulation. All receptors come from a human donor in good health (CMV status not recorded). Some clones in this sample may be carry-over from other donors' samples.

The chain joins TRBV2 to TRBJ2-5; 7 nucleotides agree with TRBD2. The trim removed 1 base at V and 5 bases at J, leaving 7 bases unmatched. Germline CDR1 reads SNHLY; CDR2 reads FYNNEI. The CDR3 extends over 15 amino acids. The CDR3 coding sequence is TGTGCCAGCAGTGAAGGGCAGGGAGGGGCGGAGACCCAGTACTTC. Its protein is CASSEGQGGAETQYF.

CDR3 nucleotides: TGTGCCAGCAGCGTAGGCCTAGTCAACACCGGGGAGCTGTTTTTT. Amino acids: CASSVGLVNTGELFF. The chain couples TRBV9 to TRBJ2-2; D call uncertain. Trimming stripped 0 bases from V and 2 bases from J, with 8 bases between. The germline V gene encodes CDR1 SGDLS and CDR2 YYNGEE. This CDR3 has 15 residues.

This clonotype was observed a few times. The chain employs TRBV5-1 and TRBJ1-6, with D possibly TRBD1 on 5 matching bases. The CDR3 totals 18 residues. V shed 4 bases and J shed 10 bases, with 27 bases lying between them. CDR1 and CDR2 from the germline V gene are SGHRS and YFSETQ. The CDR3 DNA sequence: TGCGCCAGCAGCCTGGGACCTACGGACACCTTAAGTAGATCACCCCTCCACTTT. Translation gives CASSLGPTDTLSRSPLHF.

The chain couples TRBV6-4 to TRBJ2-1; TRBD1 matches 10 bases. Trimming removed 4 bases from V and 14 bases from J; junction bases left unmatched: 11. The CDR3 totals 14 residues. The germline V gene encodes CDR1 MRHNA and CDR2 SNTAGT. Here the CDR3 DNA reads TGTGCCAGCAGTGCAGGACCGGGACAGGGGAAGGAGTTCTTC. Residues: CASSAGPGQGKEFF.

V is TRBV6-1 and J is TRBJ1-2; possible D gene TRBD1, 5 bases. CDR1 is MNHNS and CDR2 is SASEGT in the germline V gene. The V gene lost 4 bases and the J gene lost 3 bases, with 18 bases spanning the gap. The CDR3 loop spans 16 amino acids. The CDR3 region has the DNA TGTGCCAGCAGTGCGGTAGGGACCAGGCGAGACTATGGCTACACCTTC. Its protein product is CASSAVGTRRDYGYTF.

The chain combines TRBV28 with TRBJ2-7, with TRBD2 matching over 9 bases. The length of the CDR3 is 13 residues. The V gene end was trimmed by 2 bases and the J gene end by 4 bases; junction bases not matched to a gene: 0. Germline V gene lookup returns CDR1 MDHEN and CDR2 SYDVKM. This chain's CDR3 is CASSLLAGYEQYV. The DNA of the CDR3 is TGTGCCAGCAGTTTACTAGCGGGGTACGAGCAGTACGTC.

The sample holds many counts of this clonotype. V is TRBV7-2 and J is TRBJ1-5, with D perhaps TRBD1 (5 bases). V lost 1 base and J lost 0, with 13 bases in between. CDR3 length: 17 residues. Germline loops: CDR1 SGHTA, CDR2 FQGNSA. CDR3 in amino acids: CASSLGGVGYSNQPQHF. In DNA form, the CDR3 reads TGTGCCAGCAGCTTAGGAGGGGTAGGGTATAGCAATCAGCCCCAGCATTTT. Using reference TRBV7-2 and TRBJ1-5 for the parts outside the CDR3, the full variable domain is GAGVSQSPSNKVTEKGKDVELRCDPISGHTALYWYRQSLGQGLEFLIYFQGNSAPDKSGLPSDRFSAERTGGSVSTLTIQRTQQEDSAVYLCASSLGGVGYSNQPQHFGDGTRLSIL.

This clonotype has ten or more counts. The rearrangement links TRBV7-3 to TRBJ2-2; 9 bases fit TRBD2. Per the germline V gene, CDR1 is SGHTA and CDR2 is FQGTGA. The CDR3 sequence is 17 residues long. Trimming removed 1 base from V and 3 bases from J; junction bases left unmatched: 6. The CDR3 region has the DNA TGTGCCAGCAGCTTAATGAGCGGGGGGCCCTACACCGGGGAGCTGTTTTTT. Its translation is CASSLMSGGPYTGELFF. Based on the CDR3 plus reference TRBV7-3 and TRBJ2-2, the full variable domain is GAGVSQTPSNKVTEKGKYVELRCDPISGHTALYWYRQSLGQGPEFLIYFQGTGAADDSGLPNDRFFAVRPEGSVSTLKIQRTERGDSAVYLCASSLMSGGPYTGELFFGEGSRLTVL.

Only a few counts were recorded for this clonotype. The V call is TRBV7-2, the J call TRBJ1-3; no firm D call. Trimming took 4 bases from V and 2 from J, leaving 12 bases between them. CDR3 size: 15 residues. Germline lookup yields CDR1 SGHTA and CDR2 FQGNSA. CDR3 coding DNA: TGTGCCAGCAGCTATATGGGCAGGCCTGGAAACACCATATATTTT. It encodes CASSYMGRPGNTIYF.

This clonotype came up many times. The chain has TRBV7-2 and TRBJ2-1; D might be TRBD1 (5 bases). This CDR3 is 15 amino acids long. V was trimmed by 1 base and J by 4 bases, leaving 11 bases between them. Germline V gives CDR1 SGHTA, CDR2 FQGNSA. The CDR3 region is CASSLDLSGYNEQFF. In DNA, the CDR3 is TGTGCCAGCAGCTTAGACCTTTCAGGGTACAATGAGCAGTTCTTC.

The rearrangement links TRBV6-1 to TRBJ1-5; D is ambiguous. Germline values: CDR1 MNHNS, CDR2 SASEGT. Trimming cost V 6 bases and J 6 bases, with 18 bases left between them. The CDR3 contains 15 residues. The CDR3 coding sequence is TGTGCCAGCAGGGGGTGGGTGGATGCGGGTCAGCCCCAGCATTTT. Its protein product is CASRGWVDAGQPQHF.

In this sample, this clonotype turned up a few times. This chain connects TRBV5-1 to TRBJ2-1; 7 bases agree with TRBD1. The CDR3 totals 15 residues. V dropped 7 bases and J dropped 3; count of bases not matched to a gene: 10. Looked up from germline, CDR1 is SGHRS and CDR2 is YFSETQ. CDR3 region: CASQFWTGSYNEQFF. As DNA, the CDR3 is TGCGCCAGCCAATTTTGGACAGGTAGCTACAATGAGCAGTTCTTC.

This clonotype showed up many times. The chain is built from TRBV7-2 and TRBJ2-1, with D tentatively TRBD2 (5 bases). Trimming left V 5 bases short and J 5 bases short, with 16 bases between. The CDR3 is 15 amino acids. Germline assignment: CDR1 SGHTA and CDR2 FQGNSA. The CDR3 bases are TGTGCCAGCAGCCGACCGTTGGCGGGTCACAATGAGCAGTTCTTC. Translated, it gives CASSRPLAGHNEQFF.

The rearrangement links TRBV6-5 to TRBJ2-1; D is possibly TRBD1 (6 bases). Trimming took 2 bases from V and 1 from J, leaving 9 bases between them. Germline CDR1 reads MNHEY; CDR2 reads SVGAGI. The CDR3 has 15 amino acids. The CDR3 region has the DNA TGTGCCAGCAGTTACGGCGGACAGTCCTACAATGAGCAGTTCTTC. It translates to CASSYGGQSYNEQFF.

This clonotype has at least ten counts. In DNA, the CDR3 is TGTGCCAGCAGCCGCCCGGGGGGGAACTATGGCTACACCTTC. Translating gives CASSRPGGNYGYTF. The V call is TRBV7-9, the J call TRBJ1-2, with a tentative D call TRBD1 (5 bases). The V end was cut by 5 bases, the J end by 2 bases, with 12 bases between. The CDR3 spans 14 residues. Germline CDR1 is SEHNR and CDR2 is FQNEAQ (reference sequence).

Only a few counts were recorded for this clonotype. The V and J genes are TRBV4-1 and TRBJ1-1; D is uncertain. The CDR3 loop spans 15 amino acids. Per the germline V gene, CDR1 is MGHRA and CDR2 is YSYEKL. Deletions cut 3 bases from V and 1 base from J, with 12 bases between. CDR3 region: CASSQNQVKNTEAFF. CDR3 DNA: TGCGCCAGCAGCCAGAATCAGGTCAAGAACACTGAAGCTTTCTTT.

In its sample, this clonotype was seen once. V and J are TRBV12-3 or TRBV12-4 and TRBJ1-1; no definite D call. V dropped 3 bases and J dropped 1 base, with 9 bases sitting between them. The CDR3 has 14 amino acids. CDR3: CASSLTTSNTEAFF. CDR3 nucleotides: TGTGCCAGCAGTTTGACCACTTCGAACACTGAAGCTTTCTTT.

This clonotype was recorded many times. In DNA form, the CDR3 reads TGTGCCAGCGCTCTCTGGAGGAACAATGAGCAGTTCTTC. It specifies CASALWRNNEQFF. The V and J genes are TRBV11-2 and TRBJ2-1, with D perhaps matching TRBD2 (5 bases). Trimming cost V 8 bases and J 5 bases, with 13 bases left between them. The CDR3 contains 13 residues. The V gene's germline CDR1 is SGHAT and CDR2 FQNNGV.

V gene TRBV27 combines with J gene TRBJ2-7; D gene ambiguous. The V end was cut by 4 bases, the J end by 0 bases, with 7 bases between. Germline V CDR1 and CDR2: MNHEY, SMNVEV (reference sequence). This CDR3 comprises 13 residues. In nucleotides, the CDR3 is TGTGCCAGCAGTTCCCGGACCTCCTACGAGCAGTACTTC. It specifies CASSSRTSYEQYF.

This clonotype was observed many times. The chain employs TRBV7-9 and TRBJ1-1; tentatively, D is TRBD1 (5 bases). Trimming cost V 1 base and J 3 bases, with 12 bases left between them. The CDR3 runs 15 residues. CDR1 is SEHNR and CDR2 is FQNEAQ in the germline V gene (reference sequence). The CDR3 coding sequence is TGTGCCAGCAGCTTAGAGGGACCCGCCTACACTGAAGCTTTCTTT. Translating gives CASSLEGPAYTEAFF.

This clonotype turned up a few times. The V and J genes are TRBV11-3 and TRBJ1-1; no clear D gene. In germline, CDR1 is SGHNT, CDR2 YENEEA. Trimming took 2 bases from V and 5 from J, leaving 9 bases between them. This CDR3 is 13 amino acids long. CDR3 DNA: TGTGCCAGCAGCTTAACCCCCAGTACTGAAGCTTTCTTT. Encoded protein: CASSLTPSTEAFF. Looking up the rest from reference TRBV11-3 and TRBJ1-1 gives the full variable domain: EAGVVQSPRYKIIEKKQPVAFWCNPISGHNTLYWYLQNLGQGPELLIRYENEEAVDDSQLPKDRFSAERLKGVDSTLKIQPAELGDSAVYLCASSLTPSTEAFFGQGTRLTVV.

This clonotype has more than one count but fewer than ten. Written as DNA, the CDR3 is TGCAGTGCTACCCGGGGTAGCGTCTCCTACGAGCAGTACTTC. Translation gives CSATRGSVSYEQYF. J is TRBJ2-7 and V is TRBV20-1, with D tentatively TRBD2 (5 bases). Trimming stripped 4 bases from V and 0 bases from J, with 13 bases between. The CDR3 contains 14 residues. Germline CDR1 reads DFQATT; CDR2 reads SNEGSKA (reference sequence).

This clonotype was counted ten times or more. V usage is TRBV12-3 or TRBV12-4 and J usage is TRBJ2-3; D is unresolved. Trimming removed 7 bases at V and 2 bases at J, with 7 bases between. This CDR3 spans 12 amino acids. CDR3 coding DNA: TGTGCCAGCAACTATCCCACAGATACGCAGTATTTT. Protein: CASNYPTDTQYF.

This clonotype has more than one count but fewer than ten. This sequence joins TRBV6-1 and TRBJ2-7, with D perhaps TRBD1 or TRBD2 (6 bases each). The germline gives CDR1 MNHNS, CDR2 SASEGT. V dropped 7 bases and J dropped 3 bases, with 13 bases sitting between them. The CDR3 length is 13 residues. CDR3 region: CASTGAEDYEQYF. The DNA for the CDR3 is TGTGCCAGCACGGGGGCCGAGGACTACGAGCAGTACTTC.

This clonotype was observed a single time. The chain is built from TRBV20-1 and TRBJ2-1, with 9 bases fitting TRBD2. The V gene's germline CDR1 is DFQATT and CDR2 SNEGSKA (reference sequence). The V segment lost 5 bases and the J segment 8 bases; nucleotides outside the gene matches: 19. The CDR3 is 17 amino acids. The CDR3 here is CSARTPMGRGGVYEQFF. The DNA of the CDR3 is TGCAGTGCTCGAACCCCGATGGGGCGGGGGGGAGTATATGAGCAGTTCTTC.